These 20 T cell receptor beta chains were all obtained from the same sample, sequenced in a study of blood T cell repertoires in COVID-19. Libraries were prepared by immunoSEQ multiplex PCR; TCRdb keeps only in-frame clonotypes and omits some of them. The top ten clones hold around 4% of a sample with approximately 94,000 clones, 80% to 95% of them seen once. Sample: peripheral blood. The receptor set was obtained from a woman in her 50s in a cohort sampled during active COVID-19.

The chain couples TRBV9 to TRBJ2-1; a possible D gene is TRBD2 (6 bases). Germline CDR1 SGDLS, CDR2 YYNGEE. The CDR3 totals 14 residues. The ends were cut back, 2 bases at V and 7 bases at J, with 13 bases in the middle. CDR3 region: CASSVSGPQNEQFF. The CDR3 DNA reads TGTGCCAGCAGCGTGAGCGGGCCCCAAAATGAGCAGTTCTTC.

This chain joins TRBV28 and TRBJ1-4; TRBD1 is a possible D gene (6 bases). The CDR3 length is 14 residues. V gave up 7 bases and J gave up 3 bases, with 12 bases separating them. The V gene's germline CDR1 is MDHEN and CDR2 SYDVKM. The CDR3 loop reads CASKTQGPNEKLFF. The CDR3 DNA reads TGTGCCAGCAAAACCCAGGGGCCTAATGAAAAACTGTTTTTT. The full variable domain, its missing parts supplied by reference TRBV28 and TRBJ1-4, is DVKVTQSSRYLVKRTGEKVFLECVQDMDHENMFWYRQDPGLGLRLIYFSYDVKMKEKGDIPEGYSVSREKKERFSLILESASTNQTSMYLCASKTQGPNEKLFFGSGTQLSVL.

The chain employs TRBV7-8 and TRBJ2-3; a weak D match, TRBD1 (6 bases). V lost 1 base to trimming and J lost 2 bases, with 10 bases between them. The CDR3 length is 15 residues. Germline lookup yields CDR1 SGHVS and CDR2 FQNEAQ. The CDR3 DNA follows: TGTGCCAGCAGCTTAGACAGGGAAATCACAGATACGCAGTATTTT. Protein product: CASSLDREITDTQYF.

CDR3 region: CASRRENTGELFF. The CDR3 DNA reads as TGTGCCAGCAGACGGGAGAACACCGGGGAGCTGTTTTTT. The chain employs TRBV6-5 and TRBJ2-2; maybe TRBD2 (5 bases). CDR3 length: 13 amino acids. The V and J ends lost 6 bases and 1 base respectively, with 6 bases between them. The germline gives CDR1 MNHEY, CDR2 SVGAGI.

The chain employs TRBV4-1 and TRBJ2-1; 7 positions agree with TRBD1. Looked up from germline, CDR1 is MGHRA and CDR2 is YSYEKL. This CDR3 region has 17 residues. The V gene end was trimmed by 4 bases and the J gene end by 1 base; junction bases not matched to a gene: 10. The CDR3 nucleotides are TGCGCCAGCAGCCCTCGACAGGGAGTTGTTTCCTACAATGAGCAGTTCTTC. This encodes CASSPRQGVVSYNEQFF.

Regarding this clone: The junction departs from the called germline gene at one end, perhaps through a read error. This chain joins TRBV2 and TRBJ1-2; 7 bases are a match to TRBD1. Germline-derived CDR1 and CDR2 are SNHLY and FYNNEI. CDR3 size: 12 residues. The CDR3: CASREGQAGYTF. For the CDR3, the DNA is TGTGCCAGCAGGGAAGGACAGGCAGGCTACACCTTC.

The V gene is TRBV3-1 (or the pseudogene TRBV3-2), the J gene TRBJ2-7, with 8 bases matching TRBD2. Germline V CDR1 and CDR2: LGHDT, YNNKEL (reference sequence). Unmatched junction bases numbered 5, after V lost 3 bases and J lost 7 bases. The CDR3 runs to 13 residues. The CDR3 DNA reads as TGTGCCAGCAGCCAGGGAAGCGGGGGTGAGCAGTACTTC. Translated: CASSQGSGGEQYF.

The DNA for the CDR3 is TGTGCCAGTAGTATCTCGGGGTCCCTAAACGAGCAGTACTTC. Protein: CASSISGSLNEQYF. The chain combines TRBV19 with TRBJ2-7, with D possibly being TRBD2 (5 bases). The V gene's germline CDR1 is LNHDA and CDR2 SQIVND (reference sequence). The CDR3 covers 14 residues. Trimming took off 3 bases at V and 5 bases at J, with 14 bases between the two ends. Filled out from reference TRBV19 and TRBJ2-7, the complete variable domain reads DGGITQSPKYLFRKEGQNVTLSCEQNLNHDAMYWYRQDPGQGLRLIYYSQIVNDFQKGDIAEGYSVSREKKESFPLTVTSAQKNPTAFYLCASSISGSLNEQYFGPGTRLTVT.

This clone was counted once. This chain connects TRBV18 to TRBJ1-1; no definite D call. Germline values: CDR1 KGHSH, CDR2 LQKENI. V gave up 6 bases and J gave up 1 base, with 9 bases separating them. The CDR3 covers 13 residues. CDR3 DNA sequence: TGTGCCAGCTCCCCGCCCGGGAACACTGAAGCTTTCTTT. Translating it yields CASSPPGNTEAFF.

The rearrangement links TRBV15 to TRBJ2-1, with 12 bases fitting TRBD2. Germline CDR1 LNHNV, CDR2 YYDKDF (reference sequence). The CDR3 is made up of 16 amino acids. With 5 bases clipped from V and 9 bases from J, the junction kept 11 bases outside the gene matches. CDR3 in DNA: TGTGCCACCAGCCCTTCCCTAGCGGGAGGGAGGAGTGAGCAGTTCTTC. The encoded protein is CATSPSLAGGRSEQFF.

The J gene is TRBJ1-6, the V gene TRBV14; no reliable D call. The CDR3 extends over 16 amino acids. From germline, CDR1 is SGHDN and CDR2 FVKESK. V was clipped by 2 bases and J by 3 bases, with 11 bases between them. Written as DNA, the CDR3 is TGTGCCAGCAGCCAAAGAACTCCGAGCTATAATTCACCCCTCCACTTT. This codes for CASSQRTPSYNSPLHF.

The V and J genes are TRBV15 and TRBJ2-3; 13 positions match TRBD2. Trimming took 3 bases from V and 2 from J; bases not matched to a gene: 5. Germline assignment: CDR1 LNHNV and CDR2 YYDKDF (reference sequence). The length of the CDR3 is 17 residues. In nucleotides, the CDR3 is TGTGCCACCAGCAGGCCTACTAGCGGGAGGGCCACAGATACGCAGTATTTT. Amino acids: CATSRPTSGRATDTQYF.

The chain has TRBV2 and TRBJ1-4; TRBD1 aligns across 8 bases. The CDR3 loop spans 17 amino acids. The junction had 13 bases not matched to a gene; V was cut back by 2 bases and J by 8 bases. Germline CDR1 reads SNHLY; CDR2 reads FYNNEI. The CDR3 region is CASSEYSSGRGQEKLFF. The CDR3, as DNA: TGTGCCAGCAGTGAATACAGTTCTGGCAGGGGGCAAGAAAAACTGTTTTTT.

The table lists this clone with a few counts. The CDR3 protein is CASSVQGQVLSGNTIYF. The CDR3 region has the DNA TGTGCCAGCAGCGTCCAAGGACAGGTCCTCTCTGGAAACACCATATATTTT. The gene calls are TRBV9 and TRBJ1-3, with 7 positions matching TRBD1. The CDR3 covers 17 residues. The V segment lost 2 bases and the J segment 0 bases; nucleotides outside the gene matches: 8. Germline CDR1 reads SGDLS; CDR2 reads YYNGEE.

The chain couples TRBV10-3 to TRBJ1-4; D not certain. Germline V gene data show CDR1 as ENHRY and CDR2 as SYGVKD. The CDR3 has 12 amino acids. V shed 8 bases and J shed 8 bases, with 12 bases lying between them. CDR3 sequence: CAISRPEEKLFF. CDR3 DNA: TGTGCCATCTCGCGGCCGGAGGAAAAACTGTTTTTT.

This rearrangement joins TRBV2 to TRBJ1-1, with 7 bases that match TRBD1. V lost 3 bases and J lost 8; bases outside the gene matches: 12. In germline, CDR1 is SNHLY, CDR2 FYNNEI. The CDR3 runs to 15 residues. In DNA, the CDR3 is TGTGCCAGCAGTGACCCAGGGGGGAGCCGACTAGAAGCTTTCTTT. This codes for CASSDPGGSRLEAFF.

The J gene is TRBJ1-4, the V gene TRBV18; D may be TRBD1 (6 bases). Germline V gives CDR1 KGHSH, CDR2 LQKENI. There are 14 residues in the CDR3. V was trimmed by 2 bases and J by 6 bases, leaving 10 bases between them. CDR3 in DNA: TGTGCCAGCTCACCAGGGGGCAGGGATGAAAAACTGTTTTTT. As protein: CASSPGGRDEKLFF.

The chain carries TRBV11-2 and TRBJ1-6; no clear D. The CDR3 loop spans 17 amino acids. V shed 2 bases and J shed 0 bases, with 11 bases lying between them. Per germline, CDR1 SGHAT and CDR2 FQNNGV. The CDR3 here is CASSLNTRSSYNSPLHF. CDR3 DNA sequence: TGTGCCAGCAGCTTAAACACACGGAGCTCCTATAATTCACCCCTCCACTTT.

J is TRBJ2-2 and V is TRBV19; no clear D gene. V was cut by 2 bases and J by 1 base, with 2 bases left in between. Germline CDR1 reads LNHDA; CDR2 reads SQIVND (reference sequence). This CDR3 is built from 13 residues. The CDR3 is CASSIQNTGELFF. CDR3 in DNA: TGTGCCAGTAGTATACAGAACACCGGGGAGCTGTTTTTT. Using reference TRBV19 and TRBJ2-2 for the parts outside the CDR3, the full variable domain is DGGITQSPKYLFRKEGQNVTLSCEQNLNHDAMYWYRQDPGQGLRLIYYSQIVNDFQKGDIAEGYSVSREKKESFPLTVTSAQKNPTAFYLCASSIQNTGELFFGEGSRLTVL.

J is TRBJ2-3 and V is TRBV11-3; a possible D gene is TRBD2 (5 bases). The germline CDR1 and CDR2 sequences are SGHNT and YENEEA. V shed 2 bases and J shed 8 bases, with 14 bases lying between them. The CDR3 is 14 residues long. The CDR3: CASSLMASSFTQYF. Here the CDR3 DNA reads TGTGCCAGCAGCTTAATGGCTAGCTCCTTTACGCAGTATTTT.